This TCR beta chain was recovered during a study of blood T cell repertoires in COVID-19. The data were produced by immunoSEQ multiplex PCR, yet TCRdb's version contains in-frame clones alone and is incomplete. Found here are around 320,000 clones, more than 90% of them singletons; the top ten hold around 3.9%. The sequencing sample was made of PBMCs or T cells enriched from blood (not recorded which). The sequence derives from a woman in her 30s who had been exposed to COVID-19.

Here the CDR3 reads CASSQDEGLAQPQHF. Here the CDR3 DNA reads TGTGCCAGCAGCCAAGATGAGGGATTAGCTCAGCCCCAGCATTTT. The V call is TRBV3-1 (or the pseudogene TRBV3-2), the J call TRBJ1-5; D gene ambiguous. The CDR3 is 15 residues long. Trimming pared 0 bases from V and 6 bases from J, leaving 12 bases between. CDR1 is LGHDT, CDR2 YNNKEL, per germline (reference sequence).